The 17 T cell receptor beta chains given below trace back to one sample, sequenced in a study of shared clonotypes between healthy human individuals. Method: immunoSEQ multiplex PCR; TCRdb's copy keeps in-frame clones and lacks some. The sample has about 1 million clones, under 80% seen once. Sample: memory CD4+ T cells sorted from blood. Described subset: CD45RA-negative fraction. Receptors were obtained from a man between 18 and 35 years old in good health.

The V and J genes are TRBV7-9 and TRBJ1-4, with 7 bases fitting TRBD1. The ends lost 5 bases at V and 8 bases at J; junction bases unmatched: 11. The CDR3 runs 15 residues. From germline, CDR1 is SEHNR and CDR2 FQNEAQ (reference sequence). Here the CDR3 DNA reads TGTGCCAGCAGCAACCAACAGGGGCTCGAGGAAAAACTGTTTTTT. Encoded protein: CASSNQQGLEEKLFF.

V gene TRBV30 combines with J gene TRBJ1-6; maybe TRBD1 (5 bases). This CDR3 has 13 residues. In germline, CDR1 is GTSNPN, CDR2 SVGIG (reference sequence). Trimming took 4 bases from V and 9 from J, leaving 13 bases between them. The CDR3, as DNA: TGTGCCTGGAAGCCGGACACAGGTTCACCCCTCCACTTT. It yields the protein CAWKPDTGSPLHF.

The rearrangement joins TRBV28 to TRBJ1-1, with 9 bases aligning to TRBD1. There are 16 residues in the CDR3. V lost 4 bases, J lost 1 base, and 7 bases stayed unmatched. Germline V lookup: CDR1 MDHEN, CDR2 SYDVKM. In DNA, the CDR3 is TGTGCCAGCAGTTCTCATACAGGGGGCGAGAACACTGAAGCTTTCTTT. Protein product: CASSSHTGGENTEAFF.

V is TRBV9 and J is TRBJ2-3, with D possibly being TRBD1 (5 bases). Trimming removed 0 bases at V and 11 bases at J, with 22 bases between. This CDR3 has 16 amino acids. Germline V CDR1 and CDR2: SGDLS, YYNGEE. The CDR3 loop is CASSVDWTRAQVGQYF. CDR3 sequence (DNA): TGTGCCAGCAGCGTAGATTGGACACGGGCGCAGGTAGGGCAGTATTTT.

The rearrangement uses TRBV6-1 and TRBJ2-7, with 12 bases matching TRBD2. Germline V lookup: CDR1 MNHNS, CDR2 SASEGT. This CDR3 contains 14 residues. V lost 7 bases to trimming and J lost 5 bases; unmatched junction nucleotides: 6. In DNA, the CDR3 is TGTGCCAGCAACCCGGGACTAGCGGGCCACGAGCAGTACTTC. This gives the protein CASNPGLAGHEQYF.

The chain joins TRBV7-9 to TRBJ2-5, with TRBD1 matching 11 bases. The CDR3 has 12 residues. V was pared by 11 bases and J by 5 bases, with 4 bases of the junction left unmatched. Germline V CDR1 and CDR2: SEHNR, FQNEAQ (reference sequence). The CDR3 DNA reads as TGTGCCGGACAGGGGGCTTCGGAGACCCAGTACTTC. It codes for CAGQGASETQYF.

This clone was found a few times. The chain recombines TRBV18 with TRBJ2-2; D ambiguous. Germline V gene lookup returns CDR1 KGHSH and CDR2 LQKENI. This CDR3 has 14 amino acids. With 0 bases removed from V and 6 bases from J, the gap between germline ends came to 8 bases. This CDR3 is CASSPPRGPGELFF. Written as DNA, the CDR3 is TGTGCCAGCTCACCACCCCGAGGACCCGGGGAGCTGTTTTTT. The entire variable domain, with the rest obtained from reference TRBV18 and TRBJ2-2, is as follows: NAGVMQNPRHLVRRRGQEARLRCSPMKGHSHVYWYRQLPEEGLKFMVYLQKENIIDESGMPKERFSAEFPKEGPSILRIQQVVRGDSAAYFCASSPPRGPGELFFGEGSRLTVL.

The CDR3 spells CASRIGGNTGELFF. In DNA, the CDR3 is TGTGCCAGTAGAATAGGGGGGAACACCGGGGAGCTGTTTTTT. The V and J genes are TRBV28 and TRBJ2-2; D is perhaps TRBD1 (6 bases). The CDR3 sequence is 14 residues long. Germline V lookup: CDR1 MDHEN, CDR2 SYDVKM. V was clipped by 9 bases and J by 1 base, with 12 bases between them.

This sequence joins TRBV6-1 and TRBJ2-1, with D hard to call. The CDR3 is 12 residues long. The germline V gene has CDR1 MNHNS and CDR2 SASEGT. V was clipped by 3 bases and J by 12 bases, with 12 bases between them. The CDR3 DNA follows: TGTGCCAGCAGTGACCCCTGGCCGGGGCAGTTCTTC. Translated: CASSDPWPGQFF.

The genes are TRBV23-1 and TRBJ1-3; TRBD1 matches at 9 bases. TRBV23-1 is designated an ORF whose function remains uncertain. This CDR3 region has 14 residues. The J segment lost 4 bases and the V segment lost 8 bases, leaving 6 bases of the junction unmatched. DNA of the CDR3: TGCGCCAGCGGGACAGGGTCTTCAGGAAACACCATATATTTT. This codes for CASGTGSSGNTIYF.

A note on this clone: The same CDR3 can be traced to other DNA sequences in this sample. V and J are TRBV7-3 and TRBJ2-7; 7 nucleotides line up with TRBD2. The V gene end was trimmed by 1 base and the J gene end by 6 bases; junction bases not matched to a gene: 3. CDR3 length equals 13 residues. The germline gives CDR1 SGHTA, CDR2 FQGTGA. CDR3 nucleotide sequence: TGTGCCAGCAGCTTAAAAGGCGGGGGCGAGCAGTACTTC. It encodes CASSLKGGGEQYF.

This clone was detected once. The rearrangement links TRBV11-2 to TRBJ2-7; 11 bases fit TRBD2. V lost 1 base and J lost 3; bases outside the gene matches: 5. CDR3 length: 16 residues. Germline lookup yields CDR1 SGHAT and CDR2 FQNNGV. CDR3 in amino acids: CASSLGTSGSYYEQYF. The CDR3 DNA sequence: TGTGCCAGCAGCTTAGGTACTAGCGGGAGTTACTACGAGCAGTACTTC. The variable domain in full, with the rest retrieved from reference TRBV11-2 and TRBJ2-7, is EAGVAQSPRYKIIEKRQSVAFWCNPISGHATLYWYQQILGQGPKLLIQFQNNGVVDDSQLPKDRFSAERLKGVDSTLKIQPAKLEDSAVYLCASSLGTSGSYYEQYFGPGTRLTVT.

This CDR3 is CAISESGTTTGELFF. The CDR3 nucleotides read TGTGCCATCAGTGAGTCGGGGACCACCACCGGGGAGCTGTTTTTT. The chain combines TRBV10-3 with TRBJ2-2; perhaps D is TRBD1 or TRBD2 (5 bases each). The germline V and J ends were trimmed by 0 bases and 4 bases, with 9 bases remaining between them. This CDR3 is 15 amino acids long. CDR1 is ENHRY, CDR2 SYGVKD, per germline.

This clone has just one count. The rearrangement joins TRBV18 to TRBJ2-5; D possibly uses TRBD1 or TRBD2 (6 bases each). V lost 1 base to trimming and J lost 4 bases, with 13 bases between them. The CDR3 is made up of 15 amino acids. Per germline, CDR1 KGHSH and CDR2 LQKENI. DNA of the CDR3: TGTGCCAGCTCACCACTTCTCGGGGGCCGAGAGACCCAGTACTTC. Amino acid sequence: CASSPLLGGRETQYF. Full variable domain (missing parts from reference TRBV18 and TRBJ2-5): NAGVMQNPRHLVRRRGQEARLRCSPMKGHSHVYWYRQLPEEGLKFMVYLQKENIIDESGMPKERFSAEFPKEGPSILRIQQVVRGDSAAYFCASSPLLGGRETQYFGPGTRLLVL.

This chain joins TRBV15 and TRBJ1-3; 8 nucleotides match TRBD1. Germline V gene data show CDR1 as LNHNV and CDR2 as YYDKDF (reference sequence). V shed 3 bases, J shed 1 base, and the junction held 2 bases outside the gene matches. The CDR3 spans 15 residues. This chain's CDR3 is CATSRDRVSGNTIYF. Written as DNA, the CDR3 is TGTGCCACCAGCAGGGACAGGGTGTCTGGAAACACCATATATTTT.

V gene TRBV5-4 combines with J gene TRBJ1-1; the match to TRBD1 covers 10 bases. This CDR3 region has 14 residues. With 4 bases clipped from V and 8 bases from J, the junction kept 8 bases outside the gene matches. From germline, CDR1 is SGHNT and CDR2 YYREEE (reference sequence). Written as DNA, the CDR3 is TGTGCCAGCAGCCGGGACAGGGGCGCAACAGAAGCTTTCTTT. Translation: CASSRDRGATEAFF.

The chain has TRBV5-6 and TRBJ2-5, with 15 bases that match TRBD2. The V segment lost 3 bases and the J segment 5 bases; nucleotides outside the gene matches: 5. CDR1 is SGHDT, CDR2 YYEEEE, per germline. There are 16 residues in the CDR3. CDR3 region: CASSSWTSGRGETQYF. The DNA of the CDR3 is TGTGCCAGCAGCTCGTGGACTAGCGGGAGGGGGGAGACCCAGTACTTC.